This entry features one TCR beta chain sequence. The CDR3 covers 15 residues. J lost 2 bases, V lost 6 bases, and 5 bases had no gene match. Germline CDR1 reads MNHNY; CDR2 reads SVGAGI (reference sequence). Profiling relied on immunoSEQ multiplex PCR, and the TCRdb table lists in-frame clones only, not all of them. The sample holds roughly 250,000 clones, 75% to 90% seen once. This sample was taken from a study of blood T cell repertoires in COVID-19. The source of this sequence is a woman aged 55-70 years with active or convalescent COVID-19. Sample: peripheral blood. The chain combines TRBV6-6 with TRBJ2-3; 10 nucleotides align to TRBD1. CDR3 amino acids: CASRDRGGVTDTQYF. CDR3 nucleotides: TGTGCCAGCAGGGACAGGGGGGGAGTCACAGATACGCAGTATTTT.